What follows are 22 T cell receptor beta chains derived from one specimen sequenced in a study of tumor-infiltrating lymphocytes in primary liver carcinoma. With a constant-region primer, TCR beta cDNA was made from about 0.55 ug of total RNA. Slightly modified ARM-PCR served as the procedure for the TCR beta libraries. These libraries came from three rounds of nested multiplex PCR. It was with TRBV1-TRBV30 forward primers and a C-beta reverse primer that the first two PCR rounds were run, at about 10 cycles each. TCRdb re-called the multiplex PCR reads with MiXCR, one entry per CDR3 protein. The table records approximately 320,000 distinct CDR3 sequences, around 50% of them present only once. Blood RNA was derived from unsorted whole blood, and germline DNA was extracted too. Sequencing input: peripheral blood. These receptors originate from a woman aged 25-40 years with primary liver carcinoma and hepatitis B virus infection.

The rearrangement links TRBV5-4 to TRBJ2-7; D tentatively fits TRBD1 or TRBD2 (5 bases each). Germline V CDR1 and CDR2: SGHNT, YYREEE (reference sequence). This CDR3 is 16 amino acids long. V dropped 3 bases and J dropped 7 bases, with 23 bases sitting between them. CDR3 amino acids: CASSSQTGTGIREQYF. The DNA for the CDR3 is TGTGCCAGCAGCTCCCAGACCGGGACCGGGATCCGTGAGCAGTACTTC.

This chain links TRBV5-4 with TRBJ2-7; the D gene is possibly TRBD1 (6 bases). This CDR3 comprises 14 residues. Deletions cut 4 bases from V and 0 bases from J, with 11 bases between. Germline values: CDR1 SGHNT, CDR2 YYREEE (reference sequence). The CDR3 is CASSQGPVSYEQYF. In DNA, the CDR3 is TGTGCCAGCAGCCAGGGGCCGGTCTCCTACGAGCAGTACTTC.

This clonotype occurred many times. The chain is built from TRBV12-3 or TRBV12-4 and TRBJ2-2; D is ambiguous. This CDR3 comprises 13 residues. V lost 4 bases, J lost 1 base, and 4 bases lay in between. Written as DNA, the CDR3 is TGTGCCAGCAGTTCCAAGAACACCGGGGAGCTGTTTTTT. This translates into CASSSKNTGELFF.

This clonotype showed up many times. The chain joins TRBV11-3 to TRBJ2-2; possibly TRBD2 for D (6 bases). The CDR3 has 16 amino acids. Germline V gene data show CDR1 as SGHNT and CDR2 as YENEEA. V was shortened by 5 bases and J by 0 bases, with 13 bases between the two germline ends. As DNA, the CDR3 is TGTGCCAGCAGCATAAGGGACTTCGCGAACACCGGGGAGCTGTTTTTT. It is translated as CASSIRDFANTGELFF.

This clonotype was seen only a few times. No conserved phenylalanine or tryptophan ends this CDR3, so it is likely a read error. The rearrangement links TRBV4-3 to TRBJ2-1; D uncertain. Trimming cost V 0 bases and J 9 bases, with 9 bases left between them. The V gene's germline CDR1 is LGHNA and CDR2 YSLEER. This CDR3 spans 13 amino acids. CDR3 amino acids: CASSQEGSSEQFL. For the CDR3, the DNA is TGCGCCAGCAGCCAAGAGGGGTCCAGTGAGCAGTTCTTA.

Worth noting for this clonotype: Relative to the germline gene, one junction end is altered; a read error may explain this. The chain recombines TRBV6-6 with TRBJ2-5; TRBD2 agrees at 7 bases. The CDR3 is 18 residues long. CDR1 is MNHNY, CDR2 SVGAGI, per germline (reference sequence). The CDR3 sequence: CAGSYSKGGSGPSETQYF. The CDR3 DNA sequence: TGTGCCGGCAGTTACTCAAAGGGCGGGAGCGGGCCCTCGGAGACCCAGTACTTC.

This chain connects TRBV30 to TRBJ2-5; 7 bases match TRBD1. The germline V gene has CDR1 GTSNPN and CDR2 SVGIG (reference sequence). CDR3 length: 14 amino acids. V was pared by 2 bases and J by 0 bases, with 3 bases of the junction left unmatched. CDR3 sequence: CAWSLGQHQETQYF. The CDR3 nucleotides read TGTGCCTGGAGTTTGGGACAGCACCAAGAGACCCAGTACTTC.

Comments on this clonotype: The conserved phenylalanine or tryptophan is not found at the CDR3 terminus, so this likely reflects a read error. The DNA is left out, because the CDR3 cannot be placed on it with certainty; the CDR3 is given as TCRdb lists it. The V and J genes are TRBV11-2 and TRBJ2-7. 14 amino acids form the CDR3, both terminal residues included. The germline gives CDR1 SGHAT, CDR2 FQNNGV. CDR3 sequence: CASSLNRNSYEQYI.

The chain carries TRBV21-1 and TRBJ2-3. TRBV21-1 is a known pseudogene. The CDR3 spans 13 residues. The CDR3 nucleotides read TGTGCCAGCAGCGTGGTAGACACAGATACGCAGTATTTT. It translates to CASSVVDTDTQYF.

A word on this clonotype: One junction end disagrees with the germline gene, perhaps due to a read error. The V call is TRBV4-1, the J call TRBJ1-5, with D uncertain. Germline V gives CDR1 MGHRA, CDR2 YSYEKL. This CDR3 has 18 amino acids. The CDR3 DNA sequence: TGTGCCAGCGGCCAAGTGGTCCCGGTGCCAGAGAACAATCAGCCCCAGCATTTT. Translating gives CASGQVVPVPENNQPQHF.

The chain uses TRBV6-5 and TRBJ2-1; 8 bases line up with TRBD1. The CDR3 runs 17 residues. The V and J ends lost 5 bases and 8 bases, in that order; junction bases with no gene match: 17. The V gene's germline CDR1 is MNHEY and CDR2 SVGAGI. The CDR3 region is CASSPWTGSVSYDEQFF. CDR3 nucleotide sequence: TGTGCCAGCAGTCCCTGGACAGGGAGTGTGTCCTATGATGAGCAGTTCTTC.

This clonotype was observed at least ten times. The chain carries TRBV4-2 and TRBJ2-1; 9 bases are a match to TRBD2. With V trimmed by 0 bases and J by 9 bases, 9 bases remained unmatched. CDR3 length equals 16 residues. Germline CDR1 is LGHNA and CDR2 is YNFKEQ. The CDR3 sequence is CASSQEGGRAKGEQFF. In DNA form, the CDR3 reads TGTGCCAGCAGCCAAGAAGGCGGGAGGGCAAAGGGTGAGCAGTTCTTC.

This clonotype has just a few counts. The chain joins TRBV4-1 to TRBJ1-2; no clear D. The CDR3 sequence is 15 residues long. V shed 0 bases and J shed 1 base, with 9 bases lying between them. CDR1 and CDR2 from the germline V gene are MGHRA and YSYEKL. CDR3 DNA sequence: TGCGCCAGCAGCCAAGACGGAGACTTTAACTATGGCTACACCTTC. Translation: CASSQDGDFNYGYTF.

Only a few counts were recorded for this clonotype. The CDR3 DNA is TGTGCCAGCAGTTACTCGATTTCGGCAGGGGGTTTGTCCTACAATGAGCAGTTCTTC. Protein product: CASSYSISAGGLSYNEQFF. V is TRBV6-2 or TRBV6-3 and J is TRBJ2-1; 7 bases match TRBD1. The ends lost 0 bases at V and 1 base at J; junction bases unmatched: 12. The CDR3 is 19 residues long. Germline V CDR1 and CDR2: MNHEY, SVGEGT.

The J gene is TRBJ2-5, the V gene TRBV28; 11 bases agree with TRBD1. Looked up from germline, CDR1 is MDHEN and CDR2 is SYDVKM. The CDR3 runs 16 residues. The V and J ends lost 4 bases and 3 bases, in that order; junction bases with no gene match: 7. The DNA for the CDR3 is TGTGCCAGCAGTTCGCGGACAGGGGGCTTGGAAGAGACCCAGTACTTC. This translates into CASSSRTGGLEETQYF.

This clonotype was observed a few times. The rearrangement uses TRBV5-4 and TRBJ1-6; D uncertain. Trimming left V 4 bases short and J 4 bases short, with 15 bases between. Germline CDR1 reads SGHNT; CDR2 reads YYREEE (reference sequence). CDR3 size: 16 residues. As DNA, the CDR3 is TGTGCCAGCAGCCGGTCCCGGGATTCATATAATTCACCCCTCCACTTT. Translation: CASSRSRDSYNSPLHF.

Many counts were recorded for this clonotype. This sequence joins TRBV11-2 and TRBJ2-1; TRBD2 matches 9 bases. The CDR3 has 15 residues. Trimming cost V 2 bases and J 7 bases; bases outside gene matches: 6. Germline CDR1 reads SGHAT; CDR2 reads FQNNGV. CDR3 in DNA: TGTGCCAGCAGCTTACTGCGCGGGAGGGCGAATGAGCAGTTCTTC. It codes for CASSLLRGRANEQFF.

Notes on this clonotype: The junction does not match germline at one end; this may be a read error. The V gene is TRBV13, the J gene TRBJ2-3; D is perhaps TRBD1 (7 bases). The CDR3 covers 14 residues. Germline CDR1 and CDR2: PRHDT and FYEKMQ (reference sequence). CDR3 region: CTSSLRGRTGTQYF. The CDR3 bases are TGTACCAGCAGCTTACGAGGGAGGACAGGTACGCAGTATTTT.

This clonotype was picked up many times. V and J are TRBV4-2 and TRBJ2-7; possible D gene TRBD2, 5 bases. With 1 base removed from V and 3 bases from J, the gap between germline ends came to 10 bases. CDR3 size: 14 residues. Germline V lookup: CDR1 LGHNA, CDR2 YNFKEQ. The CDR3 sequence: CASSQAWAGYEQYF. The CDR3 bases are TGTGCCAGCAGCCAAGCCTGGGCGGGCTACGAGCAGTACTTC.

Regarding this clonotype: This is likely a read error, given that the CDR3 carries no conserved phenylalanine or tryptophan at its end. J is TRBJ2-2 and V is TRBV29-1; 10 bases match TRBD2. The CDR3 consists of 15 residues. The germline V gene has CDR1 SQVTM and CDR2 ANQGSEA. J was trimmed by 6 bases and V by 4 bases; bases with no gene match: 8. The CDR3 DNA follows: TGCAGCGTTGGCCCCCCCCTAGCGGGGGCCGGGGAGCTGTTTCTT. This sequence encodes CSVGPPLAGAGELFL.

Note on this clonotype: Germline and junction disagree at one end, which may indicate a read error. The rearrangement joins TRBV11-2 to TRBJ2-1; no firm D call. This CDR3 has 16 residues. From germline, CDR1 is SGHAT and CDR2 FQNNGV. CDR3 DNA: TGTGCCAGCAGCTTAGCGCCTGGAAGCCCCTACAATGAGCACTTCTTC. It translates to CASSLAPGSPYNEHFF.

This clonotype occurred a few times. The V gene is TRBV28, the J gene TRBJ2-5, with TRBD1 matching 7 bases. Germline CDR1 and CDR2: MDHEN and SYDVKM. J gave up 3 bases and V 11 bases, and 3 bases lay outside the gene matches. The CDR3 extends over 11 amino acids. DNA for the CDR3: TGTGCCGCCCAGGGGGAAGAGACCCAGTACTTC. Protein product: CAAQGEETQYF.